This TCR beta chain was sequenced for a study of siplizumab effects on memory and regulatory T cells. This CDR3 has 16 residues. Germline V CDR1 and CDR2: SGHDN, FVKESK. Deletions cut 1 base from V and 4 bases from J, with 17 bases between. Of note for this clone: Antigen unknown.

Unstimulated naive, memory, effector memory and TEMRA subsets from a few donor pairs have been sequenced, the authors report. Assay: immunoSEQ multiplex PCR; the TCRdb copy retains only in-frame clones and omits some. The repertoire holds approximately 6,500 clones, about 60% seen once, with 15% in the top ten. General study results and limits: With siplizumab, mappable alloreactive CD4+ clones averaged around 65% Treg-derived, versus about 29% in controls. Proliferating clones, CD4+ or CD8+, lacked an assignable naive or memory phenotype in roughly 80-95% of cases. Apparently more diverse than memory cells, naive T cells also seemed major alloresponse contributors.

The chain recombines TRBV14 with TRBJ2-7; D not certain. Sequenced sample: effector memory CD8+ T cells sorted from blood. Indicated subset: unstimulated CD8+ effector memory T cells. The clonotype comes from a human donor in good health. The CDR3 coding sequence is TGTGCCAGCAGCCAAGTAGTCCAAGGAAGAAGGTACGAGCAGTACTTC. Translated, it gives CASSQVVQGRRYEQYF.